This T cell receptor beta chain was captured by sequencing in a study of blood T cell repertoires in COVID-19. The CDR3 spans 15 residues. V lost 2 bases, J lost 6 bases, and 16 bases lay in between. Germline V gives CDR1 SGHDT, CDR2 YYEEEE. Assay used: immunoSEQ multiplex PCR; TCRdb lists only in-frame clones, some missing. Of roughly 58,000 clones in the sample, roughly two thirds were seen once. The sequence was obtained from an older woman who had been exposed to COVID-19. The chain uses TRBV5-6 and TRBJ2-3, with TRBD1 as a possible D gene (5 bases). Source material: PBMCs or T cells enriched from blood (not recorded which). The CDR3 loop is CASSFRTNLGDTQYF. As DNA, the CDR3 is TGTGCCAGCAGCTTTCGGACAAACCTCGGGGATACGCAGTATTTT.